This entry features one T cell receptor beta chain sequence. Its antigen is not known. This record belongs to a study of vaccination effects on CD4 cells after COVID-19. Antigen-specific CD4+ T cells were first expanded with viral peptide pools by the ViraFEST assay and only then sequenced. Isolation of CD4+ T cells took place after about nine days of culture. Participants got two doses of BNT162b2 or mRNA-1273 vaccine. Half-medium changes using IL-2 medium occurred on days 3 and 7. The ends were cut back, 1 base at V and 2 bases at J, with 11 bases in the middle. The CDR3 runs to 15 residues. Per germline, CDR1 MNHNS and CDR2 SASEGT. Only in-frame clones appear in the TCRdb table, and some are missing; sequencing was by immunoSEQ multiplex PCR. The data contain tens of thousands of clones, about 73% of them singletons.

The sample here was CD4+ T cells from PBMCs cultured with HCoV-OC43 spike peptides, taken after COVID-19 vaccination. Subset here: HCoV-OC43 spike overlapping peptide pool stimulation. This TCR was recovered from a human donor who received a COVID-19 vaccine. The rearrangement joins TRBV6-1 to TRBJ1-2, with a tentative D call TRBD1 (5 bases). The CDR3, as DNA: TGTGCCAGCAGTGAAGGTTGGGGCGCGAACTATGGCTACACCTTC. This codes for CASSEGWGANYGYTF.